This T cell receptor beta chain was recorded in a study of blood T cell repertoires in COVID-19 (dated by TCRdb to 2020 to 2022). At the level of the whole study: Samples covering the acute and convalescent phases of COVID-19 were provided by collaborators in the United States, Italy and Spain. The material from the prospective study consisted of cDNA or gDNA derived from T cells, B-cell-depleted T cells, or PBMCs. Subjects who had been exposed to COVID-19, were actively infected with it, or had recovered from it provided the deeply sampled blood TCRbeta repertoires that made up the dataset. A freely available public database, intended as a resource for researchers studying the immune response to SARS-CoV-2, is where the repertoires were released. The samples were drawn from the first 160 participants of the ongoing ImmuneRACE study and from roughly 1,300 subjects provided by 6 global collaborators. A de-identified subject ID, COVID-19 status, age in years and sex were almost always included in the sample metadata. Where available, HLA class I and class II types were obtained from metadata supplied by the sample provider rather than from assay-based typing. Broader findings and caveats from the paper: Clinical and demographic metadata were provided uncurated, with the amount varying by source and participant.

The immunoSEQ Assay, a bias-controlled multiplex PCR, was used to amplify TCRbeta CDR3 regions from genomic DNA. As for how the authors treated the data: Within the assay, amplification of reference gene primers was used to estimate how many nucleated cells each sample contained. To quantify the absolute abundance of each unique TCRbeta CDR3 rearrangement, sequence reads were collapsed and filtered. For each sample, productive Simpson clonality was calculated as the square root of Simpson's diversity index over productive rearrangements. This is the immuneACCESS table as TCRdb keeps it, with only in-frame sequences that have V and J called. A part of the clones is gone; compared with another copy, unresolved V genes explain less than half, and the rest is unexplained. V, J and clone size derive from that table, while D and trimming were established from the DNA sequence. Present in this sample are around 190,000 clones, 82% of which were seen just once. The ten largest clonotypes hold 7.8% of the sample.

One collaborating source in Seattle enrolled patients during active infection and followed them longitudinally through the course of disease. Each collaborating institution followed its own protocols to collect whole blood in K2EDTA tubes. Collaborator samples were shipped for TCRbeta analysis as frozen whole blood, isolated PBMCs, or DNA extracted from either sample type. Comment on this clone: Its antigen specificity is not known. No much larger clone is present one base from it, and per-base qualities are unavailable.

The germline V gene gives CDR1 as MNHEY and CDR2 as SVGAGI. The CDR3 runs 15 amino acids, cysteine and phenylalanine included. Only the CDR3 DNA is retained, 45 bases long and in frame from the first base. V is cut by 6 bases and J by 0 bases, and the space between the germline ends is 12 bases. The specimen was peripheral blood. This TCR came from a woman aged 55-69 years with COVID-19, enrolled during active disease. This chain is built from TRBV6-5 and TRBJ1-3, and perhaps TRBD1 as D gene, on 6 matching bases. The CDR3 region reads CASSQTGGSGNTIYF. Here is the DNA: TGTGCCAGCAGCCAGACAGGCGGCTCTGGAAACACCATATATTTT.